A selection of T cell receptor beta chains follows, all from one sample in a study of T cells after yellow fever vaccination. TCRdb redid the calling of the 5' RACE reads with MiXCR, one entry per CDR3 protein. The table lists about 69,000 distinct CDR3 sequences, 5.9% of them singletons. The sample was CD4+ T cells sorted from PBMCs, taken around 15 days after the first yellow fever vaccination. These receptors were obtained from a man younger than 35 who received the YFV17D yellow fever vaccine. The CDR3 runs from the conserved cysteine through the conserved F or W. Each record gives: V gene, J gene, D gene, clone size, CDR3 length, CDR3 DNA, CDR3 protein. D genes are given only for firm matches. Clone size is shown for a subset of rows, as once, few, many or a class of expanded clone.

TRBV5-1	TRBJ1-1	NA	many	13	TGCGCCAGCAGTCTGGACGGTTCCACTGAAGCTTTCTTT	CASSLDGSTEAFF
TRBV12-3/TRBV12-4	TRBJ2-3	TRBD2	many	16	TGTGCCAGCAGTTACCGCCGGGGGGGCCTCACAGATACGCAGTATTTT	CASSYRRGGLTDTQYF
TRBV7-6	TRBJ2-5	TRBD2	NA	14	TGTGCCAGCAGCTTGAGCGGGGGGCCGAAGACCCAGTACTTC	CASSLSGGPKTQYF
TRBV5-1	TRBJ2-5	TRBD2	NA	15	TGCGCCAGCAGCCCAATAGCGGGGGGCGGGGAGACCCAGTACTTC	CASSPIAGGGETQYF
TRBV12-3/TRBV12-4	TRBJ2-5	NA	NA	13	TGTGCCAGCAGTTTCCCGGGGGCGGAGACCCAGTACTTC	CASSFPGAETQYF
TRBV5-1	TRBJ2-1	NA	many	11	TGCGCCAGCAGCACGGAAAATGAGCAGTTCTTC	CASSTENEQFF
TRBV5-6	TRBJ2-2	TRBD2	many	16	TGTGCCAGCAGCTTGGAGCGACGGGGGGTTACCGGGGAGCTGTTTTTT	CASSLERRGVTGELFF
TRBV11-2	TRBJ2-3	NA	many	16	TGTGCCAGCAGCTTAGAAACGGGCCTCCTAGGGGATACGCAGTATTTT	CASSLETGLLGDTQYF
TRBV20-1	TRBJ2-2	NA	many	12	TGCAGTGCTAGAATCTACACCGGGGAGCTGTTTTTT	CSARIYTGELFF
TRBV18	TRBJ1-5	NA	many	16	TGTGCCAGCTCACCAAGGTATTCTCTTAGCAATCAGCCCCAGCATTTT	CASSPRYSLSNQPQHF
TRBV28	TRBJ2-2	NA	many	15	TGTGCCAGCAAGTTCGGTTTTACGAACACCGGGGAGCTGTTTTTT	CASKFGFTNTGELFF
TRBV6-5	TRBJ2-1	NA	many	16	TGTGCCAGCAGTTACCTTCCTATGAGGGGTGGTAATGAGCAGTTCTTC	CASSYLPMRGGNEQFF
TRBV9	TRBJ2-7	NA	many	14	TGTGCCAGCAGCCCAGCAGGCAGGGGCTACGAGCAGTACTTC	CASSPAGRGYEQYF
TRBV5-1	TRBJ2-3	TRBD1	many	16	TGCGCCAGCAGCTATAACCACAGGGGTATGGGCAATACGCAGTATTTT	CASSYNHRGMGNTQYF
TRBV7-2	TRBJ1-6	TRBD1	many	14	TGTGCCAGCAGACCCGGGACAGTAAATTCACCCCTCCACTTT	CASRPGTVNSPLHF
TRBV12-3/TRBV12-4	TRBJ2-3	TRBD2	many	15	TGTGCCAGCAGTGTGGGGGCGGGGGGCCCAGATACGCAGTATTTT	CASSVGAGGPDTQYF
TRBV6-2/TRBV6-3	TRBJ2-1	NA	many	12	TGTGCCAGCCGGACTGGGTACAATGAGCAGTTCTTC	CASRTGYNEQFF
TRBV20-1	TRBJ2-5	TRBD2	many	15	TGCAGTGCCCTGAGGGCACTAGCGGTGCAAGAGACCCAGTACTTC	CSALRALAVQETQYF
TRBV7-6	TRBJ2-5	TRBD2	medium-sized	15	TGTGCCAGCAGCCGCGGGGGGACCCTCCAAGAGACCCAGTACTTC	CASSRGGTLQETQYF
TRBV4-2	TRBJ2-3	TRBD1	many	15	TGTGCCAGCAGCCAAGAATTCCAACAGGGGGATACGCAGTATTTT	CASSQEFQQGDTQYF
TRBV19	TRBJ2-6	TRBD1	few	17	TGTGCCAGTAGTGGACAGGGGGCTATGTATGGGGCCAACGTCCTGACTTTC	CASSGQGAMYGANVLTF
TRBV3-1	TRBJ2-1	TRBD2	many	14	TGTGCCAGCAGCCAAGCGGGGGGGGTCAATGAGCAGTTCTTC	CASSQAGGVNEQFF
TRBV5-1	TRBJ2-5	TRBD1	many	14	TGCGCCAGCAGAGACAGGGCGCAAGGGGAGACCCAGTACTTC	CASRDRAQGETQYF
TRBV4-2	TRBJ1-1	NA	few	13	TGTGCCAGCAGCCCGGCCGTGGCCACTGAAGCTTTCTTT	CASSPAVATEAFF
TRBV12-3/TRBV12-4	TRBJ1-2	TRBD1	many	14	TGTGCCAGCAGTTTATGGCAGGGGGCAAATGGCTACACCTTC	CASSLWQGANGYTF
TRBV7-9	TRBJ1-2	NA	many	15	TGTGCCAGCAGCTTAGCTGCGGACAGAAACTATGGCTACACCTTC	CASSLAADRNYGYTF
TRBV5-4	TRBJ2-5	NA	NA	15	TGTGCCAGCAGCTTGGCCTCGGGGGTCCAAGAGACCCAGTACTTC	CASSLASGVQETQYF
TRBV12-3/TRBV12-4	TRBJ1-2	TRBD1	many	16	TGTGCCAGCTCTTGGGGTTCGACAGGGGGAAACTATGGCTACACCTTC	CASSWGSTGGNYGYTF
TRBV6-5	TRBJ2-3	TRBD1	many	17	TGTGCCAGCAGTTACTCGATCGGGGACAGGGGGCAAGATACGCAGTATTTT	CASSYSIGDRGQDTQYF
TRBV12-3/TRBV12-4	TRBJ1-3	NA	many	14	TGTGCCAGCAGACCCGGGACCCTGGGAAACACCATATATTTT	CASRPGTLGNTIYF
TRBV20-1	TRBJ2-3	TRBD2	NA	13	TGCAGTGCAACGGGGGGGGGGACAGATACGCAGTATTTT	CSATGGGTDTQYF
TRBV7-9	TRBJ1-1	NA	many	14	TGTGCCAGCAGCTTACTACAAAGGGGCACTGAAGCTTTCTTT	CASSLLQRGTEAFF
TRBV5-1	TRBJ1-3	NA	many	14	TGCGCCAGCAGCTTCGGGCCCTCTGGAAACACCATATATTTT	CASSFGPSGNTIYF
TRBV7-8	TRBJ1-6	TRBD1	many	16	TGTGCCAGCAGCTTAGACGGGACAGCTTATAATTCACCCCTCCACTTT	CASSLDGTAYNSPLHF
TRBV12-3/TRBV12-4	TRBJ1-6	TRBD1	many	14	TGTGCCAGCAGTTTGGACAGGGAGGCTTCACCCCTCCACTTT	CASSLDREASPLHF
TRBV6-5	TRBJ1-1	TRBD1	NA	15	TGTGCCAGCAGTTACTCAGGACAGGGGAACACTGAAGCTTTCTTT	CASSYSGQGNTEAFF
TRBV7-2	TRBJ1-1	NA	many	15	TGTGCCAGCACCTTCTCGCCGCAGGGTTGGACTGAAGCTTTCTTT	CASTFSPQGWTEAFF
TRBV5-8	TRBJ1-5	NA	few	15	TGTGCCAGCAGCTTGGCCTTGGTCCACAATCAGCCCCAGCATTTT	CASSLALVHNQPQHF
TRBV7-2	TRBJ2-3	TRBD1	many	14	TGTGCCAGCAGCTTAGGAGGGGGCTTAGATACGCAGTATTTT	CASSLGGGLDTQYF
TRBV12-3/TRBV12-4	TRBJ2-2	NA	many	13	TGTGCCAGCTTTGTGGGGGTCCCCGGGGAGCTGTTTTTT	CASFVGVPGELFF
TRBV5-1	TRBJ2-1	TRBD2	many	15	TGCGCCAGCAGCTTGGTAGCTAGCGGGGGGGATGAGCAGTTCTTC	CASSLVASGGDEQFF
TRBV5-4	TRBJ1-6	TRBD1	NA	14	TGTGCCAGCACGTCCGGGACAGCCTTGTCACCCCTCCACTTT	CASTSGTALSPLHF